Listed here are 31 T cell receptor beta chains from one sample, sequenced in a study of shared clonotypes between healthy human individuals. Libraries were prepared by immunoSEQ multiplex PCR; TCRdb keeps only in-frame clonotypes and omits some of them. Of roughly 2 million clones listed, over 85% were seen once; the top ten hold 0.1% to 0.15%. The sample taken for sequencing was naive CD4+ T cells sorted from blood. Regarding subset: CD45RA+ positively selected. The receptors were sampled from a man aged 18 to 30 in good health.

With respect to this clone: The junction does not match germline at one end; this may be a read error. J is TRBJ2-7 and V is TRBV7-6; 7 bases map to TRBD1. Germline CDR1 reads SGHVS; CDR2 reads FNYEAQ. CDR3 length: 17 amino acids. The CDR3 is CASSLVPPGTAAYEQYF. As DNA, the CDR3 is TGTGCCAGCAGTTTAGTCCCTCCCGGGACAGCCGCCTACGAGCAGTACTTC.

V is TRBV11-2 and J is TRBJ1-2; 10 nucleotides match TRBD1. CDR3 size: 17 residues. The J segment lost 3 bases and the V segment lost 1 base, leaving 8 bases of the junction unmatched. Germline V gene lookup returns CDR1 SGHAT and CDR2 FQNNGV. In DNA, the CDR3 is TGTGCCAGCAGCTTAGGGGACAGGGGCCGCCCCGACTATGGCTACACCTTC. Encoded protein: CASSLGDRGRPDYGYTF. Based on the CDR3 plus reference TRBV11-2 and TRBJ1-2, the full variable domain is EAGVAQSPRYKIIEKRQSVAFWCNPISGHATLYWYQQILGQGPKLLIQFQNNGVVDDSQLPKDRFSAERLKGVDSTLKIQPAKLEDSAVYLCASSLGDRGRPDYGYTFGSGTRLTVV.

This clone was seen a handful of times. This chain's CDR3 is CASSLGTYEQYF. In DNA, the CDR3 is TGTGCCAGCAGCTTAGGGACCTACGAGCAGTACTTC. V gene TRBV7-6 combines with J gene TRBJ2-7; no clear D gene. The length of the CDR3 is 12 residues. The V gene lost 1 base and the J gene lost 2 bases, with 3 bases spanning the gap. The germline V gene encodes CDR1 SGHVS and CDR2 FNYEAQ.

The V and J genes are TRBV25-1 and TRBJ2-7; TRBD1 aligns across 8 bases. CDR3 size: 13 residues. Germline CDR1 and CDR2: MGHDK and SYGVNS. V dropped 7 bases and J dropped 4; count of bases not matched to a gene: 6. This chain's CDR3 is CASTPGQVYEQYF. For the CDR3, the DNA is TGTGCCAGCACACCGGGACAGGTTTACGAGCAGTACTTC.

V and J are TRBV11-1 and TRBJ2-2; 8 bases agree with TRBD1. J was trimmed by 4 bases and V by 5 bases; bases with no gene match: 3. In germline, CDR1 is SGHAT, CDR2 FQDESV (reference sequence). The CDR3 is 14 amino acids. The CDR3 loop reads CASSQGQATGELFF. CDR3 nucleotides: TGTGCCAGCAGCCAGGGACAGGCCACCGGGGAGCTGTTTTTT.

The chain is built from TRBV28 and TRBJ1-3, with D possibly being TRBD1 (6 bases). Germline V gene sequence: CDR1 MDHEN, CDR2 SYDVKM. CDR3 length: 15 residues. V dropped 6 bases and J dropped 3 bases, with 15 bases sitting between them. CDR3 DNA sequence: TGTGCCAGCAGCCCTGCGGGGGGCCGTGGAAACACCATATATTTT. Residues: CASSPAGGRGNTIYF.

The chain combines TRBV6-1 with TRBJ1-4; D might be TRBD1 (6 bases). This CDR3 contains 15 residues. Trimming removed 6 bases from V and 8 bases from J, with 19 bases in between. Germline loops: CDR1 MNHNS, CDR2 SASEGT. As DNA, the CDR3 is TGTGCCAGCAGCTCAACAGGGAAGTTGCGGGAAAAACTGTTTTTT. Protein sequence: CASSSTGKLREKLFF.

The chain has TRBV30 and TRBJ1-4, with a possible D match to TRBD1 (6 bases). Germline CDR1 reads GTSNPN; CDR2 reads SVGIG (reference sequence). The CDR3 runs to 14 residues. The CDR3 coding sequence is TGTGCTTTCTTGGGGCAGGGGATCGGCGAAAAACTGTTTTTT. Its translation is CAFLGQGIGEKLFF.

The J gene is TRBJ2-3, the V gene TRBV30, with a weak D call TRBD2 (5 bases). Trimming left V 2 bases short and J 2 bases short, with 11 bases between. The length of the CDR3 is 14 residues. CDR1 GTSNPN and CDR2 SVGIG come from the germline V gene (reference sequence). The DNA for the CDR3 is TGTGCCTGGAGTAGACTAACCAACACAGATACGCAGTATTTT. Translating it yields CAWSRLTNTDTQYF.

The chain is built from TRBV11-2 and TRBJ2-7; 8 bases map to TRBD1. Germline V gives CDR1 SGHAT, CDR2 FQNNGV. The J segment lost 6 bases and the V segment lost 3 bases, leaving 16 bases of the junction unmatched. The CDR3 has 17 amino acids. The CDR3 nucleotides read TGTGCCAGCAGCTTTTGCAGGGGGCTGCCAAGTAGGTGCGAGCAGTACTTC. Translating gives CASSFCRGLPSRCEQYF.

J is TRBJ1-1 and V is TRBV6-5; D is undetermined. Germline V gene data show CDR1 as MNHEY and CDR2 as SVGAGI. The germline V and J ends were trimmed by 5 bases and 1 base, with 11 bases remaining between them. The CDR3 totals 14 residues. The CDR3 protein is CASSPGRQNTEAFF. CDR3 nucleotides: TGTGCCAGCAGTCCCGGCCGACAGAACACTGAAGCTTTCTTT.

The gene calls are TRBV19 and TRBJ1-6; 10 bases are a match to TRBD1. The V segment lost 5 bases and the J segment 7 bases; nucleotides outside the gene matches: 11. Germline CDR1 and CDR2: LNHDA and SQIVND (reference sequence). This CDR3 spans 17 amino acids. The CDR3 here is CASSERDRGTENSPLHF. CDR3 nucleotides: TGTGCCAGTAGTGAAAGGGACAGGGGTACGGAAAATTCACCCCTCCACTTT.

This rearrangement joins TRBV5-1 to TRBJ2-3; either TRBD1 or TRBD2 may fit D (5 bases each). Germline loops: CDR1 SGHRS, CDR2 YFSETQ. With 0 bases removed from V and 2 bases from J, the gap between germline ends came to 10 bases. The CDR3 length is 15 residues. CDR3 in amino acids: CASSLVGPNTDTQYF. The CDR3 bases are TGCGCCAGCAGCTTGGTGGGACCCAACACAGATACGCAGTATTTT.

This chain joins TRBV6-6 and TRBJ1-6; D not resolved. The CDR3 is made up of 13 amino acids. Germline assignment: CDR1 MNHNY and CDR2 SVGAGI (reference sequence). Trimming left V 7 bases short and J 9 bases short, with 13 bases between. CDR3 DNA sequence: TGTGCCAGCACCCGTCAGAGCGGTTCACCCCTCCACTTT. It yields the protein CASTRQSGSPLHF.

J is TRBJ2-2 and V is TRBV7-6; TRBD2 agrees at 10 bases. The CDR3 is 16 residues long. CDR1 is SGHVS and CDR2 is FNYEAQ in the germline V gene. V shed 3 bases, J shed 4 bases, and the junction held 5 bases outside the gene matches. The CDR3 DNA reads as TGTGCCAGCAGCTTTTCGTCTAGCGGGAGCACCGGGGAGCTGTTTTTT. This gives the protein CASSFSSSGSTGELFF.

Note on this clone: Other DNA sequences in the sample encode the same CDR3. The rearrangement joins TRBV5-1 to TRBJ2-5; 10 bases agree with TRBD2. The CDR3 spans 14 residues. V was pared by 4 bases and J by 2 bases, with 2 bases of the junction left unmatched. Germline CDR1 reads SGHRS; CDR2 reads YFSETQ. CDR3 bases: TGCGCCAGCAGCCGGACTAGCGGACAAGAGACCCAGTACTTC. Amino acids: CASSRTSGQETQYF.

The chain joins TRBV20-1 to TRBJ2-7; D not certain. Per germline, CDR1 DFQATT and CDR2 SNEGSKA (reference sequence). With 6 bases removed from V and 3 bases from J, the gap between germline ends came to 6 bases. CDR3 length: 10 amino acids. The CDR3 DNA follows: TGCAGTGCCTTTATCTACGAGCAGTACTTC. Protein: CSAFIYEQYF.

V gene TRBV2 combines with J gene TRBJ2-3; 11 bases line up with TRBD2. CDR3 length: 15 amino acids. V shed 3 bases, J shed 4 bases, and the junction held 3 bases outside the gene matches. Germline V gene lookup returns CDR1 SNHLY and CDR2 FYNNEI. CDR3 sequence (DNA): TGTGCCAGCAGTGACGAACTAGCGGGAGCAGATACGCAGTATTTT. It translates to CASSDELAGADTQYF.

As DNA, the CDR3 is TGTGCCTGGAGTGTAAAGAAGTCAGCGGCCGACTACGAGCAGTACTTC. As protein: CAWSVKKSAADYEQYF. This chain links TRBV30 with TRBJ2-5; D is perhaps TRBD2 (5 bases). The DNA end favors TRBJ2-7, so the J call may be wrong. CDR3 length: 16 residues. Germline assignment: CDR1 GTSNPN and CDR2 SVGIG (reference sequence).

DNA for the CDR3: TGTGCCAGCTCACCACCGGGACTAGCGGGACTCCCCGAGCAGTACTTC. Its protein product is CASSPPGLAGLPEQYF. The rearrangement uses TRBV18 and TRBJ2-7; 13 nucleotides agree with TRBD2. CDR3 length: 16 amino acids. Unmatched junction bases numbered 5, after V lost 0 bases and J lost 6 bases. The germline V gene has CDR1 KGHSH and CDR2 LQKENI.

The chain links TRBV7-3 to TRBJ1-3; 7 nucleotides agree with TRBD1. V was clipped by 2 bases and J by 3 bases; unmatched bases: 4. The CDR3 runs to 15 residues. Germline CDR1 is SGHTA and CDR2 is FQGTGA. CDR3 residues: CASSLQGGGGNTIYF. CDR3 nucleotide sequence: TGTGCCAGCAGCTTACAGGGGGGAGGTGGAAACACCATATATTTT.

This chain's CDR3 is CASSISEGRGSSPLHF. CDR3 sequence (DNA): TGTGCCAGTAGTATAAGCGAGGGGAGAGGGTCCTCACCCCTCCACTTT. V usage is TRBV19 and J usage is TRBJ1-6, with a tentative D call TRBD1 (5 bases). Germline V CDR1 and CDR2: LNHDA, SQIVND (reference sequence). The CDR3 contains 16 residues. The V end lost 2 bases, the J end lost 10 bases, and 18 bases lay between the germline ends.

The chain employs TRBV6-6 and TRBJ2-3; D may correspond to TRBD1 or TRBD2 (5 bases each). Trimming stripped 8 bases from V and 4 bases from J, with 16 bases between. The CDR3 spans 14 residues. Germline loops: CDR1 MNHNY, CDR2 SVGAGI (reference sequence). CDR3 sequence reads: CASGLGLGADTQYF. The CDR3 DNA reads TGTGCCAGCGGCCTTGGCCTGGGGGCAGATACGCAGTATTTT.

Comments on this clone: Being one base from a much bigger clone, this may be a read error. Other nucleotide sequences in the sample specify the same CDR3. The chain recombines TRBV7-9 with TRBJ1-1, with D possibly matching TRBD1 (6 bases). The CDR3 loop spans 13 amino acids. Trimming removed 5 bases from V and 1 base from J, with 8 bases in between. Germline loops: CDR1 SEHNR, CDR2 FQNEAQ (reference sequence). The CDR3 sequence is CASSQGQNTEAFF. CDR3 in DNA: TGTGCCAGCAGCCAGGGACAGAACACTGAAGCTTTCTTT.

The CDR3, as DNA: TGTGCCAGCAGTAAGACCTTTTTGGGAGTCCCTGAAGCTTTCTTT. It encodes CASSKTFLGVPEAFF. The chain employs TRBV6-5 and TRBJ1-1, with D uncertain. The germline gives CDR1 MNHEY, CDR2 SVGAGI. Trimming pared 5 bases from V and 6 bases from J, leaving 19 bases between. This CDR3 contains 15 residues.

The V gene is TRBV10-3, the J gene TRBJ1-2; D is unclear. Germline values: CDR1 ENHRY, CDR2 SYGVKD. Trimming removed 4 bases at V and 3 bases at J, with 9 bases between. The CDR3 length is 13 residues. In DNA, the CDR3 is TGTGCCATCAGTGTTGAGGGCGACTATGGCTACACCTTC. This codes for CAISVEGDYGYTF.

CDR3: CSAPGSGTQYF. The CDR3 DNA is TGCAGTGCCCCCGGGTCCGGGACGCAGTATTTT. J is TRBJ2-3 and V is TRBV20-1; D ambiguous. This CDR3 region has 11 residues. V lost 6 bases to trimming and J lost 9 bases, with 13 bases between them. CDR1 is DFQATT and CDR2 is SNEGSKA in the germline V gene (reference sequence).

Worth noting for this clone: One junction end disagrees with the germline gene, perhaps due to a read error. The chain combines TRBV9 with TRBJ2-3; 12 bases match TRBD2. CDR3 length equals 16 residues. The V gene's germline CDR1 is SGDLS and CDR2 YYNGEE. CDR3 nucleotide sequence: TGTGTCAGCAGCGCCGGACTAGCGGGATTTATAGATACGCAGTATTTT. Residues: CVSSAGLAGFIDTQYF.

The chain recombines TRBV18 with TRBJ1-5, with a tentative D call TRBD1 (6 bases). Germline V gene sequence: CDR1 KGHSH, CDR2 LQKENI. The CDR3 covers 15 residues. Trimming took 6 bases from V and 0 from J, leaving 12 bases between them. CDR3 in DNA: TGTGCCAGCTCGCCTCAGGGGTTTAGCAATCAGCCCCAGCATTTT. It encodes CASSPQGFSNQPQHF.

The chain uses TRBV5-1 and TRBJ2-6; perhaps TRBD1 as D (6 bases). The CDR3 consists of 17 residues. Germline lookup yields CDR1 SGHRS and CDR2 YFSETQ. Trimming shortened V by 0 bases and J by 0 bases, and 10 bases separated the two germline ends. CDR3 in DNA: TGCGCCAGCAGCTTGGACAGGGTCAGCTCTGGGGCCAACGTCCTGACTTTC. Its protein is CASSLDRVSSGANVLTF.

The gene calls are TRBV18 and TRBJ2-5; 7 positions match TRBD2. Germline CDR1 KGHSH, CDR2 LQKENI. CDR3 length equals 15 residues. Trimming removed 4 bases from V and 3 bases from J; junction bases left unmatched: 8. In nucleotides, the CDR3 is TGTGCCAGCTCACGAAACGCCGGGACTAAAGAGACCCAGTACTTC. As protein: CASSRNAGTKETQYF.